This TCR beta chain was documented in a study of blood T cell repertoires in COVID-19. Study context: Acute and convalescent COVID-19 specimens originated in the United States, Italy and Spain. In each case, the material was cDNA or gDNA derived from T cells, B-cell-depleted T cells, or PBMCs.

Germline lookup yields CDR1 MNHEY and CDR2 SVGAGI. This CDR3 is built from 14 residues. The ends lost 6 bases at V and 4 bases at J; junction bases unmatched: 4. Methods used by the authors: Amplification from reference gene primers served as the basis for estimated nucleated cell counts. Sequencing used immunoSEQ multiplex PCR; TCRdb keeps in-frame clones, though not all of them. That table furnishes V, J and clone size, whereas the DNA furnished D and trimming. The table shows roughly 300,000 clones, with around 87% occurring only once. Material: peripheral blood. The clonotype comes from a woman aged 50 to 65 who had recovered from COVID-19. This chain links TRBV6-5 with TRBJ2-1, with 9 bases identical to TRBD2. The CDR3 region is CASRRLAEYNEQFF. The CDR3 DNA sequence: TGTGCCAGCAGACGACTAGCGGAGTACAATGAGCAGTTCTTC.